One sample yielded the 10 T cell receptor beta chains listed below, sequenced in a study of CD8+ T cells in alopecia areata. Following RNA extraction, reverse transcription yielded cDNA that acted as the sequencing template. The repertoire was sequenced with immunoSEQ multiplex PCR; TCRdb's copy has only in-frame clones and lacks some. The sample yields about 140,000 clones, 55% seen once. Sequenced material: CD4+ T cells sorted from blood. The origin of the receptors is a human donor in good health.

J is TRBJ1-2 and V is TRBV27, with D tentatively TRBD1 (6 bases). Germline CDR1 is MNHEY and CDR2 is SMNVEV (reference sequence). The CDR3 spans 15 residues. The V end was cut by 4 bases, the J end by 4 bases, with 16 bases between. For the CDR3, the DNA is TGTGCCAGCAGTTCGTTTGGGGGCGCGACCTATGGCTACACCTTC. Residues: CASSSFGGATYGYTF.

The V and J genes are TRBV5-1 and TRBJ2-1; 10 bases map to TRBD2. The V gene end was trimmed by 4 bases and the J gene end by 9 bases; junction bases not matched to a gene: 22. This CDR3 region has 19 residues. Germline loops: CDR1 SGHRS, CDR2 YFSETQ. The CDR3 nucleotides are TGCGCCAGCAGCCTTACCTCAACTCGAGCGGGAGGGACTACAAGTGAGCAGTTCTTC. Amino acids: CASSLTSTRAGGTTSEQFF.

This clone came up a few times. CDR3 sequence reads: CASSQDRVGAQYF. In nucleotides, the CDR3 is TGTGCCAGCAGCCAAGATCGGGTCGGGGCACAGTACTTC. This chain uses TRBV14 with TRBJ2-7; D may match TRBD1 or TRBD2 (5 bases each). V lost 0 bases and J lost 10, with 13 bases in between. Germline CDR1 reads SGHDN; CDR2 reads FVKESK. This CDR3 is built from 13 residues.

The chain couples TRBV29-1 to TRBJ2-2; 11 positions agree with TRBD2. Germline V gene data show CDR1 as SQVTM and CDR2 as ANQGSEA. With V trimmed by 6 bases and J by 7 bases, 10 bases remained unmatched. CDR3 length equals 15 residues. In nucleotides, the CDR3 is TGCAGCGTCTTACTAGCGGGAGTTGGCGTCGGGGAGCTGTTTTTT. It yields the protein CSVLLAGVGVGELFF.

The CDR3 is CASSHPADGYTF. In DNA, the CDR3 is TGTGCCAGCTCCCATCCGGCGGATGGCTACACCTTC. The V call is TRBV18, the J call TRBJ1-2, with D unclear. V lost 6 bases to trimming and J lost 6 bases, with 11 bases between them. In germline, CDR1 is KGHSH, CDR2 LQKENI. The CDR3 spans 12 residues.

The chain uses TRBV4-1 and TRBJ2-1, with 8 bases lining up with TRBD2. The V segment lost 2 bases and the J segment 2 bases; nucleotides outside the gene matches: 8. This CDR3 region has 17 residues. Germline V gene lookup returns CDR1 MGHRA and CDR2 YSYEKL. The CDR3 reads CASSQPTGGRTYNEQFF. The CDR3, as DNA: TGCGCCAGCAGCCAACCCACAGGCGGGAGGACCTACAATGAGCAGTTCTTC.

The CDR3 is CASSHILAGMTYEQYF. The CDR3 DNA reads TGCGCCAGCAGCCACATACTAGCGGGAATGACCTACGAGCAGTACTTC. The gene calls are TRBV4-1 and TRBJ2-7, with TRBD2 identical over 10 bases. Germline-derived CDR1 and CDR2 are MGHRA and YSYEKL. This CDR3 contains 16 residues. J gave up 2 bases and V 3 bases, and 7 bases lay outside the gene matches.

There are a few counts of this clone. In DNA, the CDR3 is TGTGCCAGCAGTATCGGACTAGCGGGAGTAATGTTAGGGGAGTACTTC. Translating gives CASSIGLAGVMLGEYF. This sequence joins TRBV27 and TRBJ2-7; 13 nucleotides match TRBD2. J gave up 11 bases and V 5 bases, and 15 bases lay outside the gene matches. Germline V CDR1 and CDR2: MNHEY, SMNVEV (reference sequence). This CDR3 comprises 16 residues.

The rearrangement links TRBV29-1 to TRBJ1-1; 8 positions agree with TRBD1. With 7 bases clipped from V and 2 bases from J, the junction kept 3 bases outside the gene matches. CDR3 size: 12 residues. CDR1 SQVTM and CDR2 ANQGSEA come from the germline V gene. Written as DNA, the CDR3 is TGCAGCGCCGGGACAGGAAACACTGAAGCTTTCTTT. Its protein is CSAGTGNTEAFF.

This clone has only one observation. The chain's CDR3 is CASSVFGTEDNEQFF. The CDR3 DNA sequence: TGTGCCAGCAGCGTCTTCGGGACGGAAGACAATGAGCAGTTCTTC. The chain has TRBV9 and TRBJ2-1; D may correspond to TRBD1 or TRBD2 (5 bases each). Germline CDR1 and CDR2: SGDLS and YYNGEE. The CDR3 covers 15 residues. The V end was cut by 2 bases, the J end by 5 bases, with 14 bases between. Variable domain in full (rest from reference TRBV9 and TRBJ2-1): DSGVTQTPKHLITATGQRVTLRCSPRSGDLSVYWYQQSLDQGLQFLIQYYNGEERAKGNILERFSAQQFPDLHSELNLSSLELGDSALYFCASSVFGTEDNEQFFGPGTRLTVL.